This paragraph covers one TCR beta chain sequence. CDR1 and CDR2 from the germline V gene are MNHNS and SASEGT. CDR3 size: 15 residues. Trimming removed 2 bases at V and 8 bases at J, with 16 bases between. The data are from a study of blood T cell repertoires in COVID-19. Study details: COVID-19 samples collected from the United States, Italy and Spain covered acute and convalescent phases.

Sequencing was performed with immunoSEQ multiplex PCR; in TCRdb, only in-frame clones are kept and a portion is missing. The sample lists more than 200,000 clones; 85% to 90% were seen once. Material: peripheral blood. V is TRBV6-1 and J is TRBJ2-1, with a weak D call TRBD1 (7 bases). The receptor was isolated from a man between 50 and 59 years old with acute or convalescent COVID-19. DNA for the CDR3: TGTGCCAGCAGTGAACAGGGGGGCGTAGTTCATGAGCAGTTCTTC. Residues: CASSEQGGVVHEQFF.